The T cell receptor (beta chain) described here comes from a study of PD-L1 blockade in urothelial cancer. As for the study in general: Beginning at some point between 2013 and 2014, patients received atezolizumab, given as 1,200 mg intravenously every 3 weeks. Men with urothelial cancer arising in the bladder made up about 90% of the roughly 29 patients. Each patient had 0 to 3 earlier chemotherapy regimens.

Produced via immunoSEQ multiplex PCR; TCRdb's table is partial and in-frame only. Seen here are 87,000 or so clones, about four fifths observed once, and the top ten hold around 2%. This sample's time point: pretreatment peripheral blood. The study enrolled patients with locally advanced or metastatic urothelial carcinoma. The receptor's source is a man aged 55 to 70 with urothelial cancer. The specimen comprised PBMCs, sampled around atezolizumab (anti-PD-L1) treatment.

CDR3 nucleotides: TGTGCCAGCATAAGAGGGGGGGACACTGAAGCTTTCTTT. The encoded protein is CASIRGGDTEAFF. The chain is built from TRBV7-9 and TRBJ1-1, with TRBD1 as a possible D gene (6 bases). This CDR3 has 13 residues. The germline CDR1 and CDR2 sequences are SEHNR and FQNEAQ (reference sequence). The V and J ends lost 7 bases and 3 bases respectively, with 12 bases between them.